These T cell receptor beta chains were read from a single sample in a study of blood T cell repertoires in COVID-19. Assay: immunoSEQ multiplex PCR; the TCRdb copy retains only in-frame clones and omits some. The repertoire holds around 84,000 clones, with about four fifths as singletons. Sample: peripheral blood. Receptors were obtained from a woman between 40 and 55 years old with active or convalescent COVID-19. Each CDR3 is given with its conserved first and last residue. D genes are given only for firm matches. Clone size is shown for a subset of rows, as once, few, many or a class of expanded clone.

D,J,size,V,DNA,CDR3
TRBD2,TRBJ2-3,NA,TRBV7-8,TGTGCCAGCAGACCCGCGGGGGGCCGAACAGATACGCAGTATTTT,CASRPAGGRTDTQYF
NA,TRBJ2-3,few,TRBV7-3,TGTGCCAGCAGCCCAGAGTCTAGTACTTTTTTAAATACGCAGTATTTT,CASSPESSTFLNTQYF
NA,TRBJ1-6,NA,TRBV27,TGTGCCAGCAGAGTAAATCAGGGATCTAATTCACCCCTCCACTTT,CASRVNQGSNSPLHF
TRBD1,TRBJ1-6,NA,TRBV7-2,TGTGCCAGCAGCTGGGACAGAGCGAATTCACCCCTCCACTTT,CASSWDRANSPLHF
NA,TRBJ1-3,NA,TRBV9,TGTGCCAGCAGCCAGACAATAGCTGGAAACACCATATATTTT,CASSQTIAGNTIYF
NA,TRBJ2-3,NA,TRBV6-5,TGTGCCAGCAGTTACTCACAGAAAGATACGCAGTATTTT,CASSYSQKDTQYF
NA,TRBJ1-3,once,TRBV11-2,TGTGCCAGCAGCTTAGATCCGCACAGTTCTGGAAACACCATATATTTT,CASSLDPHSSGNTIYF
NA,TRBJ2-3,NA,TRBV5-1,TGCGCCAGCAGCGCAGGGGAATGGACAGATACGCAGTATTTT,CASSAGEWTDTQYF
TRBD1,TRBJ2-2,once,TRBV4-3,TGCGCCAGCAGCCCAGGGACAGGGGGGACCGGGGAGCTGTTTTTT,CASSPGTGGTGELFF
TRBD1,TRBJ1-1,once,TRBV10-3,TGTGCCATCACCCGGGACAGGAAGAACACTGAAGCTTTCTTT,CAITRDRKNTEAFF
NA,TRBJ2-3,NA,TRBV12-3/TRBV12-4,TGTGCCAGCAGTTTAGGGGGGGCAGATACGCAGTATTTT,CASSLGGADTQYF
NA,TRBJ1-4,NA,TRBV10-3,TGTGCCATCAGTGAGGGGGGGTATGAAAAACTGTTTTTT,CAISEGGYEKLFF
NA,TRBJ1-1,NA,TRBV6-2/TRBV6-3,TGTGCCAGCAGTCCGCTGGGGGCTTCGAACACTGAAGCTTTCTTT,CASSPLGASNTEAFF
NA,TRBJ2-5,NA,TRBV5-8,TGTGCCAGCAGCCCCACTAGATTCGGGCAAGAGACCCAGTACTTC,CASSPTRFGQETQYF
TRBD1,TRBJ1-4,NA,TRBV5-1,TGCGCCAGCAGCTCGGACAGGGGGCCGGCAACTAATGAAAAACTGTTTTTT,CASSSDRGPATNEKLFF
NA,TRBJ1-1,NA,TRBV24-1,TGTGCCACCAGTCAGGGTTTGTACACTGAAGCTTTCTTT,CATSQGLYTEAFF
NA,TRBJ2-7,once,TRBV27,TGTGCCAGCAGTTTATCTCAGGGGTCCTACGAGCAGTACTTC,CASSLSQGSYEQYF
TRBD2,TRBJ2-5,NA,TRBV29-1,TGCAGCCAATCCGGGGAGGGAGAGACCCAGTACTTC,CSQSGEGETQYF
NA,TRBJ1-2,few,TRBV11-3,TGTGCCAGCAGCTTAGGGACAGCCGACTATGGCTACACCTTC,CASSLGTADYGYTF
NA,TRBJ1-5,NA,TRBV7-8,TGTGCCAGCAGCTACTCCCTGACAGTCCAGCCCCAGCATTTT,CASSYSLTVQPQHF
TRBD1,TRBJ1-2,NA,TRBV6-5,TGTGCCAGCAGTTACGGAGGGACAGCTAGGCGGGGTAGCTACACCTTC,CASSYGGTARRGSYTF
NA,TRBJ1-3,NA,TRBV5-1,TGCGCCAGCAGCTTGGCCGGGGCTGGAAACACCATATATTTT,CASSLAGAGNTIYF
NA,TRBJ2-5,NA,TRBV5-1,TGCGCCAGCAGCTTGGAGGGGCGGGCGGGGGAGACCCAGTACTTC,CASSLEGRAGETQYF
NA,TRBJ2-5,NA,TRBV5-1,TGCGCCAGCAGCTTGCCGCTGATGATAGCGGAGAAACCAGGGGAGACCCAGTACTTC,CASSLPLMIAEKPGETQYF
TRBD1,TRBJ2-1,NA,TRBV28,TGTGCCAGCACCGGACAGGCTCCCGGGAATTACAATGAGCAGTTCTTC,CASTGQAPGNYNEQFF
TRBD1,TRBJ1-2,NA,TRBV7-3,TGTGCCAGCAGCTTAACTCCAGGGACAGGGGTTGATGGCTACACCTTC,CASSLTPGTGVDGYTF
TRBD1,TRBJ1-1,few,TRBV5-8,TGTGCCAGCAGCAGAGGACAGGGGACCACTGAAGCTTTCTTT,CASSRGQGTTEAFF
TRBD1,TRBJ2-7,NA,TRBV7-3,TGTGCCAGCAGTCTAACAGGGGGCGCACGCGAGCAGTACTTC,CASSLTGGAREQYF
TRBD2,TRBJ2-5,NA,TRBV4-2,TGTGCCAGCAGCCCCGACGGACTAGAGGAAGAGACCCAGTACTTC,CASSPDGLEEETQYF
TRBD1,TRBJ2-3,NA,TRBV5-4,TGTGCCAGCGGGACAGGATCCCTGCAATATGATACGCAGTATTTT,CASGTGSLQYDTQYF
TRBD2,TRBJ2-1,once,TRBV6-5,TGTGCCAGCAGTTACCCGACTAGCGGGGGGTACAATGAGCAGTTCTTC,CASSYPTSGGYNEQFF